This T cell receptor beta chain comes out of a study of T cells after yellow fever vaccination. Study-wide results and caveats: Post-booster repertoires again held most primary-vaccination clones (roughly 95% CD4, about 90% CD8). Contamination of FACS-sorted repertoires by abundant clonotypes from the bulk population could occur.

Germline V lookup: CDR1 KGHDR, CDR2 SFDVKD. This CDR3 has 16 residues. The junction had 3 bases not matched to a gene; V was cut back by 3 bases and J by 3 bases. TCRdb reprocessed the 5' RACE reads with MiXCR, giving one entry per CDR3 protein. The table has around 330,000 distinct CDR3 sequences, 3.6% seen once. Notes on this clonotype: Antigen unknown.

This specimen consisted of PBMCs, obtained on the day of the yellow fever booster vaccination. V gene TRBV24-1 combines with J gene TRBJ2-1, with TRBD2 matching 11 bases. The clonotype comes from a man between 18 and 35 years old who received the YFV17D yellow fever vaccine. The CDR3 DNA sequence: TGTGCCACCAGTGATGCCACTAGCGGGGGCTACAATGAGCAGTTCTTC. Residues: CATSDATSGGYNEQFF.